Listed below are T cell receptor beta chains from one sample, sequenced in a study of shared clonotypes between healthy human individuals. Data came from immunoSEQ multiplex PCR; TCRdb stores just in-frame clones and leaves some out. The profile shows a few million clones, more than 85% of them singletons. The sequenced sample consisted of naive CD4+ T cells from PBMCs. These receptors came from a man aged 18 to 29 in good health. Some clones in this sample may be carry-over from other donors' samples. CDR3s include the opening cysteine and the closing phenylalanine or tryptophan. Fields, in order: D gene, J gene, clone size, V gene, CDR3 DNA, CDR3 protein. The D gene is left open where the match is weak. Rows may omit the clone size; those that give it use once, few, many or a size class.

- TRBJ1-1 once TRBV7-3 TGTGCCAGCAGCTTAACGAGAGGGAACACTGAAGCTTTCTTT CASSLTRGNTEAFF
- TRBJ2-1 - TRBV5-1 TGCGCCAGCAGCGGAAGGTCGGTGAGCGGGCGGCTTGAGCAGTTCTTC CASSGRSVSGRLEQFF
- TRBJ1-3 - TRBV7-3 TGTGCCAGCAGCCCGGGGGCTGGAAACACCATATATTTT CASSPGAGNTIYF
TRBD1 TRBJ1-3 once TRBV5-4 TGTGCCAGCAGCCCGTCGACAGGGGCCTCTGGAAACACCATATATTTT CASSPSTGASGNTIYF
- TRBJ1-3 - TRBV2 TGTGCCAGCAGTGAGGTCAGCCGAAACACCATATATTTT CASSEVSRNTIYF
- TRBJ2-5 - TRBV2 TGTGCCAGCACCACCGCGGAGACCCAGTACTTC CASTTAETQYF
TRBD1 TRBJ1-2 - TRBV5-1 TGCGCCAGCAGCGTTCTGACAGGGGACTATGGCTACACCTTC CASSVLTGDYGYTF
TRBD2 TRBJ2-7 once TRBV5-1 TGCGCCAGCAGCATGACTAGCGGGAGCCCTGTCTACGAGCAGTACTTC CASSMTSGSPVYEQYF
- TRBJ2-2 - TRBV28 TGTGCCAGCAGTTTCTCCCTTACCGGGGAGCTGTTTTTT CASSFSLTGELFF
TRBD2 TRBJ2-4 - TRBV11-2 TGTGCCAGCAGCTTAGAGTATCGGGAGGTGGCCAAAAACATTCAGTACTTC CASSLEYREVAKNIQYF
TRBD2 TRBJ2-3 - TRBV2 TGTGCCAGCAGCGGGACTAGCGGTCGCACAGATACGCAGTATTTT CASSGTSGRTDTQYF
- TRBJ1-3 - TRBV29-1 TGCAGCGTTGACCGTCTTTCTGGAAACACCATATATTTT CSVDRLSGNTIYF
TRBD2 TRBJ2-3 - TRBV28 TGTGCCAGCAGTTTATGGCTAGCGGGGATCACAGATACGCAGTATTTT CASSLWLAGITDTQYF
- TRBJ1-1 few TRBV4-2 TGTGCCAGCAGCCCTAAACAGGGAGTGGGCACTGAAGCTTTCTTT CASSPKQGVGTEAFF
- TRBJ1-2 - TRBV6-5 TGTGCCAGCAGTTACTCGAGTCTACGGAACTATGGCTACACCTTC CASSYSSLRNYGYTF
- TRBJ1-1 once TRBV5-6 TGTGCCAGCAGCTTTTTTCAGGCCTTGAACACTGAAGCTTTCTTT CASSFFQALNTEAFF
TRBD2 TRBJ2-1 - TRBV10-1 TGCGCCAGCAGTGACAGGACTAGCGGGACCTACAATGAGCAGTTCTTC CASSDRTSGTYNEQFF
TRBD2 TRBJ2-3 - TRBV30 TGTGCCTGGAGTGTACTAGCGGCTCCAGATACGCAGTATTTT CAWSVLAAPDTQYF
TRBD1 TRBJ1-4 - TRBV5-6 TGTGCCAGCTCGTGGGACAGTAATGAAAAACTGTTTTTT CASSWDSNEKLFF
- TRBJ1-4 - TRBV18 TGTGCCAGCTCACTCCTCTCCGGAAGACAGATGAATGAAAAACTGTTTTTT CASSLLSGRQMNEKLFF
- TRBJ1-1 few TRBV5-1 TGCGCCAGCAGCTTTTTACAGAACACTGAAGCTTTCTTT CASSFLQNTEAFF
- TRBJ2-6 - TRBV25-1 TGTGCCAGCAGTGCACAGGGCGCTGGGGCCAACGTCCTGACTTTC CASSAQGAGANVLTF
TRBD1 TRBJ2-1 - TRBV5-6 TGTGCCAGCAGTTATACCGGGACAGGGGGCTTCAATGAGCAGTTCTTC CASSYTGTGGFNEQFF
TRBD2 TRBJ2-3 - TRBV29-1 TGCAGCGGGGGAGGGATTTATACGCAGTATTTT CSGGGIYTQYF
- TRBJ1-2 once TRBV5-5 TGTGCCAGCAGCTCCACCCTGGCAGGGGCCTCGTTCTATGGCTACACCTTC CASSSTLAGASFYGYTF
TRBD2 TRBJ2-3 - TRBV11-2 TGTGCCAGCAGCTCCCTAACTAGCGGGAGACCCGATACGCAGTATTTT CASSSLTSGRPDTQYF
- TRBJ2-3 - TRBV19 TGTGCCAGTAGTCAAGCAGGCAGAGATACGCAGTATTTT CASSQAGRDTQYF
- TRBJ2-3 - TRBV7-3 TGTGCCAGCAGCGTCCAGGTTGGCACAGATACGCAGTATTTT CASSVQVGTDTQYF
- TRBJ2-5 - TRBV7-3 TGTGCCAGCAGCCCTCTGAGCCAAGAGACCCAGTACTTC CASSPLSQETQYF
- TRBJ1-2 once TRBV28 TGTGCCAGCAGTCCGCAGGGCTGGGCCTTTAACTTC CASSPQGWAFNF
TRBD1 TRBJ1-4 - TRBV7-8 TGTGCCAGCAGCCCACTCAGGACAGGAAATAATGAAAAACTGTTTTTT CASSPLRTGNNEKLFF
- TRBJ1-1 - TRBV18 TGTGCCAGCTCACCACCCAGCCTACAGAACACTGAAGCTTTCTTT CASSPPSLQNTEAFF
TRBD1 TRBJ2-2 - TRBV11-2 TGTGCCAGCAGCTTAGTATGGACAGGGGTTGGGACCGGGGAGCTGTTTTTT CASSLVWTGVGTGELFF
TRBD1 TRBJ1-4 - TRBV7-2 TGTGCCAGCAGCCCCCGACAGGGAGGAGAAAAACTGTTTTTT CASSPRQGGEKLFF
TRBD1 TRBJ2-2 - TRBV5-1 TGCGCCAGCAGCTCTGACAGGGGGTTCACCGGGGAGCTGTTTTTT CASSSDRGFTGELFF
TRBD2 TRBJ2-1 once TRBV12-5 TGTGCTAGTGGTTTGGCCCGACTAGCGGGAGAGGGGGGGAATGAGCAGTTCTTC CASGLARLAGEGGNEQFF
- TRBJ1-2 - TRBV15 TGTGCCACCAGCAGGGGGCGAGACTATGGCTACACCTTC CATSRGRDYGYTF
TRBD1 TRBJ2-7 - TRBV28 TGTGCCAGCACCGGGGTCGACAGGGGGAGATACGAGCAGTACTTC CASTGVDRGRYEQYF
TRBD1 TRBJ1-4 - TRBV5-4 TGTGCCAGCAGCTTATGGGGACAGGGGGTAGCAGGTGAAAAACTGTTTTTT CASSLWGQGVAGEKLFF
TRBD2 TRBJ2-1 - TRBV10-2 TGCGCCACGACCGGGACTAGCGGGAGGTTTAACAATGAGCAGTTCTTC CATTGTSGRFNNEQFF
- TRBJ2-5 - TRBV11-2 TGTGCCAGCAGCTTAGATCCGCGGGAGACCCAGTACTTC CASSLDPRETQYF
- TRBJ2-1 - TRBV7-9 TGTGCCAGCAGCTTAGGGGGGTTTCCCTCCTACAATGAGCAGTTCTTC CASSLGGFPSYNEQFF
TRBD1 TRBJ1-2 - TRBV2 TGTGCCAGTTCTACAGGGGGAGACTATGGCTACACCTTC CASSTGGDYGYTF
TRBD1 TRBJ1-1 - TRBV7-9 TGTGCCAGCCTGACAGGGGGCCGGAACACTGAAGCTTTCTTT CASLTGGRNTEAFF
- TRBJ2-3 - TRBV6-4 TGTGCCAGCAGTGAGACAGGGAGCGGGGATACGCAGTATTTT CASSETGSGDTQYF